This record looks at one TCR beta chain sequence and its context. Its matching antigen is unknown. Assay: immunoSEQ multiplex PCR; the TCRdb copy retains only in-frame clones and omits some. The profile covers roughly 50,000 clones, with 90% appearing a single time and about 3.1% taken by the ten largest. The data originate from a study of cytomegalovirus exposure and HLA in healthy donors. Findings of the study overall: The study recorded 160 or so TCR beta chains that were cytomegalovirus-associated. Subsequent analysis showed first-cohort TCR clusters tending to co-occur in around 130 validation repertoires. In vitro data verified a few CMV-associated chains as specific for CMV antigens.

Germline-derived CDR1 and CDR2 are LGHNA and YNFKEQ. With 2 bases clipped from V and 3 bases from J, the junction kept 3 bases outside the gene matches. There are 15 residues in the CDR3. The specimen sequenced was PBMCs. The chain combines TRBV4-2 with TRBJ1-1; the match to TRBD1 covers 10 bases. The sequence derives from a man younger than 30 in good health and CMV-seronegative. The CDR3 protein is CASSQFGTGDTEAFF. CDR3 in DNA: TGTGCCAGCAGCCAATTTGGGACAGGGGACACTGAAGCTTTCTTT.